This T cell receptor (beta chain) was sequenced in a study of T cells in Graves' hyperthyroidism and ophthalmopathy. Overall study results and limits: Ophthalmopathy, as predicted by the model, came a median 6.5 months after the prediction.

Unmatched junction bases numbered 7, after V lost 6 bases and J lost 3 bases. The CDR3 loop spans 15 amino acids. Germline loops: CDR1 SGHTA, CDR2 FQGNSA. Amplified regions were TCR beta CDR3 sequences from RNA transcripts. When the TCR CDR3 underwent first-round RT-PCR, the HTBI primer set was used. TCRdb independently ran MiXCR on the multiplex PCR reads; one entry per CDR3 protein. There are some 350,000 distinct CDR3 sequences in the sample; less than 20% occur only once, and roughly 25% lies in the top ten. With regard to this clonotype: Its antigen is unidentified.

This TCR was recovered from a woman younger than 30 with Graves' hyperthyroidism that later progressed to Graves' ophthalmopathy. The chain recombines TRBV7-2 with TRBJ2-5; 10 bases match TRBD1. Sequenced sample: blood. In nucleotides, the CDR3 is TGTGCCAGCAGTCTAGGGACAGGGGAAAAAGAGACCCAGTACTTC. Its translation is CASSLGTGEKETQYF.